This T cell receptor beta chain came from a study of OX40 agonist ivuxolimab in advanced cancers. In the study overall: People who had prior anti-PD-1, anti-PD-L1 or anti-CTLA-4 therapy could take part, and around 43% had some.

Generated by immunoSEQ multiplex PCR, the TCRdb table keeps only in-frame clones and is missing some. The table shows about 35,000 clones, with 80% to 85% occurring only once. V was cut by 6 bases and J by 6 bases, with 12 bases left in between. The length of the CDR3 is 11 residues. Germline V gene lookup returns CDR1 DFQATT and CDR2 SNEGSKA (reference sequence). The chain couples TRBV20-1 to TRBJ2-7; tentative D call: TRBD2 (6 bases). The receptor's source is an adult with an advanced solid tumor such as melanoma, head and neck, liver or kidney cancer. The sequencing used CD4+ or CD8+ T cells sorted from blood, collected in a trial of the OX40 agonist ivuxolimab. The CDR3 bases are TGCAGTGCGTGGGTTAGCGGCGAGCAGTACTTC. As protein: CSAWVSGEQYF.